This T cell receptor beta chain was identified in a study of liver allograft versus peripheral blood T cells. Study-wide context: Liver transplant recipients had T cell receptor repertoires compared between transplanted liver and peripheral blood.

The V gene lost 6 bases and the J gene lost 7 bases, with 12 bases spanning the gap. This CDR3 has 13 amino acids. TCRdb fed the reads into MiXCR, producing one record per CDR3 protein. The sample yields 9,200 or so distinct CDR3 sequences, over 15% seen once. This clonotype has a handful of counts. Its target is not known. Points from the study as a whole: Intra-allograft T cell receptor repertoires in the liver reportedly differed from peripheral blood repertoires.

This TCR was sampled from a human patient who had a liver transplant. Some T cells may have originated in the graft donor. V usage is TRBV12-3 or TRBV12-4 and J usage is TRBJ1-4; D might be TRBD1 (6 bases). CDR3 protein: CASRVTGIEKLFF. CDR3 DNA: TGTGCCAGCAGAGTCACAGGGATTGAAAAACTGTTTTTT.